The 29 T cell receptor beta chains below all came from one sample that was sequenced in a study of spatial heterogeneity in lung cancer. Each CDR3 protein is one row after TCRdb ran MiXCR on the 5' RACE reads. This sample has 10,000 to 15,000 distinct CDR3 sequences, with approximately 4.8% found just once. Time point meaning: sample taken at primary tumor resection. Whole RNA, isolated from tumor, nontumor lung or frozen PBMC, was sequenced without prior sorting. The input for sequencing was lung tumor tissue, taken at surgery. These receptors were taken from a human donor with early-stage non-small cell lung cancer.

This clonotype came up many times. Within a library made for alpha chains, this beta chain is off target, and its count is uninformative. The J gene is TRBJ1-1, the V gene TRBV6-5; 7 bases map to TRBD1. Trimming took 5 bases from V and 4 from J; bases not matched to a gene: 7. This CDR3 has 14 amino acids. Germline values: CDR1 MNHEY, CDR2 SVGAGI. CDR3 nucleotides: TGTGCCAGCAGTCCGACAGGGTTCGGCACTGAAGCTTTCTTT. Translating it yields CASSPTGFGTEAFF.

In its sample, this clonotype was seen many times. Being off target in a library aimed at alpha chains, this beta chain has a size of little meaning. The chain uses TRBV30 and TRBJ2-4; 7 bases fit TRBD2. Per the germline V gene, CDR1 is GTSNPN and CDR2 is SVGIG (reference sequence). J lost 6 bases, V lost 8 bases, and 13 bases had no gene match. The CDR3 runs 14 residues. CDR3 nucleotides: TGTGCCGGACAAACAGCGGGGAGGGTAAACATTCAGTACTTC. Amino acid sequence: CAGQTAGRVNIQYF.

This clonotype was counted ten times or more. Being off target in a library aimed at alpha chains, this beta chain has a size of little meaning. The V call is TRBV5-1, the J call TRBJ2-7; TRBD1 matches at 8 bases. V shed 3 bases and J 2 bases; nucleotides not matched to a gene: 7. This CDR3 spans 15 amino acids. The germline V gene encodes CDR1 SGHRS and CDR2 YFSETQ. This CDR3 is CASSSQSGGTYEQYF. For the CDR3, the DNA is TGCGCCAGCAGCTCCCAGTCAGGGGGCACCTACGAGCAGTACTTC.

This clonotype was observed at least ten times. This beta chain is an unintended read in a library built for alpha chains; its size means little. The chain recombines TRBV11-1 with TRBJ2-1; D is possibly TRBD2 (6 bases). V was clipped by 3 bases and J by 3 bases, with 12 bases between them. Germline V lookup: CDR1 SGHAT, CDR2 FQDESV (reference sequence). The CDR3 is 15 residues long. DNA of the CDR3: TGTGCCAGCAGCTTGGAGGGTAGCGGCTACAATGAGCAGTTCTTC. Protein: CASSLEGSGYNEQFF. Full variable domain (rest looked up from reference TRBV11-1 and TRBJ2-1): EAEVAQSPRYKITEKSQAVAFWCDPISGHATLYWYRQILGQGPELLVQFQDESVVDDSQLPKDRFSAERLKGVDSTLKIQPAELGDSAMYLCASSLEGSGYNEQFFGPGTRLTVL.

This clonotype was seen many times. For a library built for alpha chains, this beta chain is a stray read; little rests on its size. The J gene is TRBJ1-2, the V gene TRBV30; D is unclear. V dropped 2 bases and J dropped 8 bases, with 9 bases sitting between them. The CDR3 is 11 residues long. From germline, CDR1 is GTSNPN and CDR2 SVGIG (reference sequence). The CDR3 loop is CAWSRPGGYTF. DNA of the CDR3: TGTGCCTGGAGTCGACCGGGCGGCTACACCTTC.

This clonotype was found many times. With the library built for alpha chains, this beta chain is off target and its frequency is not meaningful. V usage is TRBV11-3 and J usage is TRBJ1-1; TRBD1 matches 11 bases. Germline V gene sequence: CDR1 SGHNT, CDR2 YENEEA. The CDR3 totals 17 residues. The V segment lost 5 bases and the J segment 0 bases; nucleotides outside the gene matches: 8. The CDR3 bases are TGTGCCAGCAGCCCCGGGACAGGGGGAATAATGAACACTGAAGCTTTCTTT. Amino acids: CASSPGTGGIMNTEAFF.

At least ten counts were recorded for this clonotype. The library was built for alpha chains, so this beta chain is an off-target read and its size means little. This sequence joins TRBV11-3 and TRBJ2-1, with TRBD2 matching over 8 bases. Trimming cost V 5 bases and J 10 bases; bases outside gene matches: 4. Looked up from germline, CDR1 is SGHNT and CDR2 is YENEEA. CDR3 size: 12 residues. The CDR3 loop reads CASSPEREEQFF. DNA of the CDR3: TGTGCCAGCAGCCCGGAGCGGGAGGAGCAGTTCTTC.

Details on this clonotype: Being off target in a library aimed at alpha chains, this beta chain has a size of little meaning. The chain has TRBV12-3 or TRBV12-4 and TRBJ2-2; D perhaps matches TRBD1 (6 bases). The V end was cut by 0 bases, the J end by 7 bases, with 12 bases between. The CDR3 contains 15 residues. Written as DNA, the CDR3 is TGTGCCAGCAGTTTAGCCAAACAGGGCATCGGGGAGCTGTTTTTT. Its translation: CASSLAKQGIGELFF.

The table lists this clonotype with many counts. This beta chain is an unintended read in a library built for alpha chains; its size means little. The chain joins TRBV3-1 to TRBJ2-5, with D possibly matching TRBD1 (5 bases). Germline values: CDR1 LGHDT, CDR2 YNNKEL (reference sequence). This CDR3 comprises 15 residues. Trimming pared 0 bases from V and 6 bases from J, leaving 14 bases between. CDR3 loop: CASSQEGQHRKTQYF. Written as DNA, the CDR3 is TGTGCCAGCAGCCAAGAGGGGCAACATAGAAAGACCCAGTACTTC.

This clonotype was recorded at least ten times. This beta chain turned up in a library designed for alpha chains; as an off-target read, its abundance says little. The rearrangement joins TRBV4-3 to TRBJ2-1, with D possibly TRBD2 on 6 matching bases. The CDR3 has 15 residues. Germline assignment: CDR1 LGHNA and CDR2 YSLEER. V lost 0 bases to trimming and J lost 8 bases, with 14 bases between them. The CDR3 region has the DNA TGCGCCAGCAGCCAAGATCGGGGGAGTGGCGATGAGCAGTTCTTC. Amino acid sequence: CASSQDRGSGDEQFF.

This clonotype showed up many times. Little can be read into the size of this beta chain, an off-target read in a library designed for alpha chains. The CDR3 here is CASSPDAAVPHHEKLFF. The CDR3 nucleotides are TGTGCCAGCAGCCCCGATGCAGCCGTGCCGCATCATGAAAAACTGTTTTTT. The chain has TRBV7-9 and TRBJ1-4; D unclear. The CDR3 consists of 17 residues. Germline V gene lookup returns CDR1 SEHNR and CDR2 FQNEAQ (reference sequence). V gave up 5 bases and J gave up 6 bases, with 22 bases separating them. The full variable domain, completed using reference TRBV7-9 and TRBJ1-4, is DTGVSQNPRHKITKRGQNVTFRCDPISEHNRLYWYRQTLGQGPEFLTYFQNEAQLEKSRLLSDRFSAERPKGSFSTLEIQRTEQGDSAMYLCASSPDAAVPHHEKLFFGSGTQLSVL.

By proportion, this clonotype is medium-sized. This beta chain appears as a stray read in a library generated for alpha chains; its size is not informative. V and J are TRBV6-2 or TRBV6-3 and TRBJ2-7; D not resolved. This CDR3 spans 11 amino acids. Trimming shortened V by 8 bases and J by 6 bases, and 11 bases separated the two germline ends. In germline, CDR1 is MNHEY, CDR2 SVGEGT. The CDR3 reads CASSTSSEQYV. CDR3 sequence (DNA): TGTGCCAGCTCAACCTCTAGCGAGCAGTACGTC.

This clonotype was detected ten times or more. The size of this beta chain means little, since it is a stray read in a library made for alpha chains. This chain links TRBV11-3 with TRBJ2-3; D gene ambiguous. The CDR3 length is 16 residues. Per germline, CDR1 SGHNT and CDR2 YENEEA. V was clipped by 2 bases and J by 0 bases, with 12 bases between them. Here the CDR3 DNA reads TGTGCCAGCAGCTTAACGAGACTGGCTAGCACAGATACGCAGTATTTT. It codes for CASSLTRLASTDTQYF.

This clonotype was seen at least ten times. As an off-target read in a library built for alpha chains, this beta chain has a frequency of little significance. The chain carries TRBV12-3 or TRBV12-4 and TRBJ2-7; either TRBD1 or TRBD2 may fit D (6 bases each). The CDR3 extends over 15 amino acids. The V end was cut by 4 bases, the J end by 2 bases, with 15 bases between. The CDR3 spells CASSSGGGGTYEQYF. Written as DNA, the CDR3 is TGTGCCAGCAGTTCTGGAGGGGGTGGAACCTACGAGCAGTACTTC.

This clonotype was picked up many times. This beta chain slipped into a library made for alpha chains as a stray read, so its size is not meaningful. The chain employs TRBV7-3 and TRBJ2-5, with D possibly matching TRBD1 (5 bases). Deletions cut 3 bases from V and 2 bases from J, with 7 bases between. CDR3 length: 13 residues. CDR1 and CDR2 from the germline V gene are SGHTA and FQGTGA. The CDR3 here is CASSLNRQETQYF. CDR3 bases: TGTGCCAGCAGCTTGAACAGGCAAGAGACCCAGTACTTC.

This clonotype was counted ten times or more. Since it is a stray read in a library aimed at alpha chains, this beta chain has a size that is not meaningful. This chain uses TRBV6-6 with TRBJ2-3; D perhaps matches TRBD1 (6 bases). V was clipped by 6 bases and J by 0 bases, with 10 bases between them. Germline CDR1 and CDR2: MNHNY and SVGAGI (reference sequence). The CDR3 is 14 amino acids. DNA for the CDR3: TGTGCCAGCAGAAAAGGACAGAGCACAGATACGCAGTATTTT. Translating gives CASRKGQSTDTQYF.

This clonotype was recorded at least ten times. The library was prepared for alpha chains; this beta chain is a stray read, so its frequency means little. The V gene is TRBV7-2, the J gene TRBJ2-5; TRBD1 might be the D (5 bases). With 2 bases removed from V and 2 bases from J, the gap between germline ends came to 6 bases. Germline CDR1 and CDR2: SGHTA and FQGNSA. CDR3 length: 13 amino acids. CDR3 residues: CASSLQGQETQYF. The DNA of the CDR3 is TGTGCCAGCAGCTTACAGGGACAAGAGACCCAGTACTTC.

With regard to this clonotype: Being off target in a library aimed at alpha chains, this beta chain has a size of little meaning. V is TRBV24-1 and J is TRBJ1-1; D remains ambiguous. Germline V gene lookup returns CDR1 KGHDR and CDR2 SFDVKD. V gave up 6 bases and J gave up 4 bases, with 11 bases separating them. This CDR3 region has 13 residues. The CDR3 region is CATSQWGGTEAFF. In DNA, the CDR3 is TGTGCCACCAGTCAGTGGGGAGGCACTGAAGCTTTCTTT.

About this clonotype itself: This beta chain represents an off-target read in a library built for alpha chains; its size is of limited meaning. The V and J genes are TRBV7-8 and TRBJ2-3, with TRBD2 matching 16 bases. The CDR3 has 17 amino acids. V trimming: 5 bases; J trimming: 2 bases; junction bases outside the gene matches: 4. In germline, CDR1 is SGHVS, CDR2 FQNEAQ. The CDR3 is CASSLGTSGRATDTQYF. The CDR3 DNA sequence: TGTGCCAGCAGCCTAGGGACTAGCGGGAGGGCCACAGATACGCAGTATTTT.

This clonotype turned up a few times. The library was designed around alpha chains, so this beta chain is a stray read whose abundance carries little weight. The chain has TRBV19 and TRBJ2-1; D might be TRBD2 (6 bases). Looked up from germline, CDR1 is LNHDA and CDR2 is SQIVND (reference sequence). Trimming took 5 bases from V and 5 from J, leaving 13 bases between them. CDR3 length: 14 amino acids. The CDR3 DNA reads TGTGCCAGTAGTTCTGCGGCTAGCGACAATGAGCAGTTCTTC. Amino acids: CASSSAASDNEQFF. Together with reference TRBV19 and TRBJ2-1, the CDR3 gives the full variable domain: DGGITQSPKYLFRKEGQNVTLSCEQNLNHDAMYWYRQDPGQGLRLIYYSQIVNDFQKGDIAEGYSVSREKKESFPLTVTSAQKNPTAFYLCASSSAASDNEQFFGPGTRLTVL.

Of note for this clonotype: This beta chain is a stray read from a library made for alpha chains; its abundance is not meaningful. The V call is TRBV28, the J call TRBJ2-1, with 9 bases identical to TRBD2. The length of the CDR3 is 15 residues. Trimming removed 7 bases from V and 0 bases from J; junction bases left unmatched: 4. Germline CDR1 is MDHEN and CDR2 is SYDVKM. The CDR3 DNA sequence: TGTGCCAGCATCTTTAGCGGGGGCTCCTACAATGAGCAGTTCTTC. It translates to CASIFSGGSYNEQFF.

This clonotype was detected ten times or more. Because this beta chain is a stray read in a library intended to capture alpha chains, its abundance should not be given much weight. CDR3 sequence reads: CASSVASSGGLDEQFF. CDR3 in DNA: TGTGCCAGCAGCGTAGCGTCTAGCGGGGGGCTGGATGAGCAGTTCTTC. The rearrangement joins TRBV9 to TRBJ2-1, with 11 bases aligning to TRBD2. Germline-derived CDR1 and CDR2 are SGDLS and YYNGEE. Germline trimming cut 0 bases from V and 8 bases from J; bases unmatched to any gene: 7. The CDR3 is 16 amino acids.

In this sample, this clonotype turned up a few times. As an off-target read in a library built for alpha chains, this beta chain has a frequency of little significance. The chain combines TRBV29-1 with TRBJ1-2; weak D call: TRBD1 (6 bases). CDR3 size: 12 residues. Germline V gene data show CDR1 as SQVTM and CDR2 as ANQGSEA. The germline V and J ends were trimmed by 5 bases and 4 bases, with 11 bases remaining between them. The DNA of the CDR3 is TGCAGCGTTAGGGCAGGGGCCTATGGCTACACCTTC. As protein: CSVRAGAYGYTF.

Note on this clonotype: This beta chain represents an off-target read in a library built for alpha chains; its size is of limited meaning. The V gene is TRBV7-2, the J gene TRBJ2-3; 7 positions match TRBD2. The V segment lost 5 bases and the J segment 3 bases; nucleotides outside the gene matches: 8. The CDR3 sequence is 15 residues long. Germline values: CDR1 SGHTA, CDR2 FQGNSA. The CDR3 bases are TGTGCCAGCAGCCCCCAAGCGGGGAATACAGATACGCAGTATTTT. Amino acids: CASSPQAGNTDTQYF.

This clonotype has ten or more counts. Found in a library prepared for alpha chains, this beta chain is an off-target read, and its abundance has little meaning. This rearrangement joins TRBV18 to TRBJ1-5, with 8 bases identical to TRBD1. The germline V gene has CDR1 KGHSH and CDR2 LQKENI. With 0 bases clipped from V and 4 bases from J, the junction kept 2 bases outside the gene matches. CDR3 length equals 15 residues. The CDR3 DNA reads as TGTGCCAGCTCACCACCGGGACAGGAAAATCAGCCCCAGCATTTT. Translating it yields CASSPPGQENQPQHF.

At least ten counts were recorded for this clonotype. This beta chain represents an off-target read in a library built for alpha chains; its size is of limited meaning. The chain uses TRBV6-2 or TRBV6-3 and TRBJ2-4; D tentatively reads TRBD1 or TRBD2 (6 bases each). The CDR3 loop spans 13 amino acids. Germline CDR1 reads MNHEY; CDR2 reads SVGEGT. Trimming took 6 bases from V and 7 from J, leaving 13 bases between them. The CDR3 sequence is CASRRGVRNIQYF. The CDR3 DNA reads TGTGCCAGCAGGAGGGGGGTTCGTAACATTCAGTACTTC.

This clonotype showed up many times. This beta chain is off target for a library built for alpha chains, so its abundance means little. Here the CDR3 DNA reads TGTGCCAGCTCACCAATTCAGGGTCAGCCCCAGCATTTT. It is translated as CASSPIQGQPQHF. The V and J genes are TRBV18 and TRBJ1-5; perhaps TRBD1 as D (5 bases). Germline assignment: CDR1 KGHSH and CDR2 LQKENI. This CDR3 is 13 amino acids long. Trimming cost V 2 bases and J 6 bases, with 8 bases left between them.

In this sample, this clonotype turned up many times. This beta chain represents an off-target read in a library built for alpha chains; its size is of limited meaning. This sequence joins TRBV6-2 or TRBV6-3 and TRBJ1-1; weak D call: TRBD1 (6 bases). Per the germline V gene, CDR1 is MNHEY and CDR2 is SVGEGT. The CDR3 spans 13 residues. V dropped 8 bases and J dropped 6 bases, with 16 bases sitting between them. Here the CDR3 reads CASSSGGMPEAFF. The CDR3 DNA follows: TGTGCCAGCTCCTCGGGGGGCATGCCTGAAGCTTTCTTT.

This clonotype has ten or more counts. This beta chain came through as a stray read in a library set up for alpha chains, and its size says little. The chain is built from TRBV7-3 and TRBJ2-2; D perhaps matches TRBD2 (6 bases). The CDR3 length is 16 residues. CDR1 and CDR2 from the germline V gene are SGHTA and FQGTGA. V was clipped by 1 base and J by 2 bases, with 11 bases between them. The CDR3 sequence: CASSLRGLENTGELFF. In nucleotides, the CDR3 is TGTGCCAGCAGCTTAAGGGGACTGGAAAACACCGGGGAGCTGTTTTTT.